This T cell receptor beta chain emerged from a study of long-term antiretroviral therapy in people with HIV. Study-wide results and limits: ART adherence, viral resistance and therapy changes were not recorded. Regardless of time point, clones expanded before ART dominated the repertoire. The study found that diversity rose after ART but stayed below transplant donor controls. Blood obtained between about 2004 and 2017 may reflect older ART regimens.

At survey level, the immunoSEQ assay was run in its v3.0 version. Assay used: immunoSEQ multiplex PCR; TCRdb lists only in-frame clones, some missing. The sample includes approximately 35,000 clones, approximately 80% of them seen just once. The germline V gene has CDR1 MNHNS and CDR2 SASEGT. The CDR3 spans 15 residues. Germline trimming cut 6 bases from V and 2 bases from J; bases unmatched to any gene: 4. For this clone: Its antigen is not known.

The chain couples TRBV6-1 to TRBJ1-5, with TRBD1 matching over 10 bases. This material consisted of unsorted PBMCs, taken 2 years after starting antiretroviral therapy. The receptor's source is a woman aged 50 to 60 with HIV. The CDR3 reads CASRGDRGGNQPQHF. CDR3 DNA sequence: TGTGCCAGCAGGGGGGACAGGGGAGGCAATCAGCCCCAGCATTTT.